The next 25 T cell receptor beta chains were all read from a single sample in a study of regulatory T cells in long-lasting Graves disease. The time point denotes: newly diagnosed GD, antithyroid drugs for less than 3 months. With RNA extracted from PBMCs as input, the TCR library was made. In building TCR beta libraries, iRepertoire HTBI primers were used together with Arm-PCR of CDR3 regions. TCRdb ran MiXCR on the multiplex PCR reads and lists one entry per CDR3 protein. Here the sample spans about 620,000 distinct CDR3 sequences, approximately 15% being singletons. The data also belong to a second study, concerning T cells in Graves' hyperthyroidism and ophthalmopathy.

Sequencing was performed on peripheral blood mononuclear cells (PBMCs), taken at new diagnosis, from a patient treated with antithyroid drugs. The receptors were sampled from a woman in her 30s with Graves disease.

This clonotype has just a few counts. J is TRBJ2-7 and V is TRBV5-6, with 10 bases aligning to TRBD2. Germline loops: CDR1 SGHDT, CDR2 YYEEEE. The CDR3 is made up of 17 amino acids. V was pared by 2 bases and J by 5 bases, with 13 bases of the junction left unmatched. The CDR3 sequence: CASSFQPAGTSDHEQYF. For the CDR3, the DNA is TGTGCCAGCAGCTTCCAACCTGCCGGGACTAGCGATCACGAGCAGTACTTC.

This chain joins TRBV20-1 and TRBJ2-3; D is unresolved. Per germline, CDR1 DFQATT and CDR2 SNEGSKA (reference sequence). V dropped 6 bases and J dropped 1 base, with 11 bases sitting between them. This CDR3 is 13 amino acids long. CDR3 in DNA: TGCAGTGCCGGGCGTACTGGCACAGATACGCAGTATTTT. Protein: CSAGRTGTDTQYF.

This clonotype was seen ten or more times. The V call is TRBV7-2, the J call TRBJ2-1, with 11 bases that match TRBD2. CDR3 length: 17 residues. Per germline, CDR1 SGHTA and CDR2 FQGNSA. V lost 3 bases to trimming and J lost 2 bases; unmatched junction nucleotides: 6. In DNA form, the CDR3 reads TGTGCCAGCAGCTTCCGTGGACTAGCGGGCCCCTACAATGAGCAGTTCTTC. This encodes CASSFRGLAGPYNEQFF.

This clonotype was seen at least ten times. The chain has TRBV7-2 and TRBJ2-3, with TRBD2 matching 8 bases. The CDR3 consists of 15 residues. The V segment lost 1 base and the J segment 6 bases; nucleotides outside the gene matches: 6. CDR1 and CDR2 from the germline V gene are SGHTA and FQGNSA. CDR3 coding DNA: TGTGCCAGCAGCTTAGGCTCCGGGAGGGGGGATACGCAGTATTTT. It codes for CASSLGSGRGDTQYF.

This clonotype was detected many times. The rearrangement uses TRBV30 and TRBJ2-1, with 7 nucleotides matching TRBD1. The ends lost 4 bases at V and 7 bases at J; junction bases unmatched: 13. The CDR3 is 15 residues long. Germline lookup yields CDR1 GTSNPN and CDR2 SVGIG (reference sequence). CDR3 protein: CAWTPGQTLGNEQFF. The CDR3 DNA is TGTGCCTGGACCCCGGGACAGACCCTAGGAAATGAGCAGTTCTTC.

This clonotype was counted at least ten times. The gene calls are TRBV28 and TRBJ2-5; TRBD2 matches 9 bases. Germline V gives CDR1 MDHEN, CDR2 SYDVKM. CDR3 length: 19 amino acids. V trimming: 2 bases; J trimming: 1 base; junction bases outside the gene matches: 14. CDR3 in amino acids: CASSLIPATLAGRQETQYF. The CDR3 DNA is TGTGCCAGCAGTTTAATCCCCGCAACACTAGCGGGCCGCCAAGAGACCCAGTACTTC.

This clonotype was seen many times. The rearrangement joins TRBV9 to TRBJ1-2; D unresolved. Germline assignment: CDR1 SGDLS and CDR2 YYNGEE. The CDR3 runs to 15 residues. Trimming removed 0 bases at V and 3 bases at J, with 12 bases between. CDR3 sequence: CASSVDPTSYYGYTF. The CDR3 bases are TGTGCCAGCAGCGTAGATCCCACCAGCTACTATGGCTACACCTTC.

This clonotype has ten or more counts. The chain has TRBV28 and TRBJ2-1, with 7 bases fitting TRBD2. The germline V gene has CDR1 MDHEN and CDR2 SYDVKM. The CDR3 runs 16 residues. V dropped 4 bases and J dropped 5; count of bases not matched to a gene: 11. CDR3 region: CASSSGPGLTNNEQFF. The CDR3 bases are TGTGCCAGCAGTTCGGGACCGGGACTAACGAACAATGAGCAGTTCTTC.

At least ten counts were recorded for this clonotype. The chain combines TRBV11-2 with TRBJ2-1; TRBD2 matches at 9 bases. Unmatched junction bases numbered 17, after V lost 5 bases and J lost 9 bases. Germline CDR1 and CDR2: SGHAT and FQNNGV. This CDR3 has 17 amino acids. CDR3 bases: TGTGCCAGCAGCCCTACAGACCGGGGACTAGCTAACGCTGAGCAGTTCTTC. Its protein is CASSPTDRGLANAEQFF. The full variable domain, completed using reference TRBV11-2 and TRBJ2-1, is EAGVAQSPRYKIIEKRQSVAFWCNPISGHATLYWYQQILGQGPKLLIQFQNNGVVDDSQLPKDRFSAERLKGVDSTLKIQPAKLEDSAVYLCASSPTDRGLANAEQFFGPGTRLTVL.

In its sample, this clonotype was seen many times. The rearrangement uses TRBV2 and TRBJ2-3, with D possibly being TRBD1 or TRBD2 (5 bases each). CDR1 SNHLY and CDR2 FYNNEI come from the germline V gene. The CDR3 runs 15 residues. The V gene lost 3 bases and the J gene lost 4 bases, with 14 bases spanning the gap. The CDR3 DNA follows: TGTGCCAGCAGTGACGCAGGGTGGAGGTCAGATACGCAGTATTTT. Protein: CASSDAGWRSDTQYF.

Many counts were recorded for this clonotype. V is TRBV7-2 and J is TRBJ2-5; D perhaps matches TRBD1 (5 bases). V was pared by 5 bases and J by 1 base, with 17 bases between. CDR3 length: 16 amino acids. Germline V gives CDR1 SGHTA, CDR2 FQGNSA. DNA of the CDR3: TGTGCCAGCAGCCCGAGCATTACAGGATTCCAAGAGACCCAGTACTTC. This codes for CASSPSITGFQETQYF.

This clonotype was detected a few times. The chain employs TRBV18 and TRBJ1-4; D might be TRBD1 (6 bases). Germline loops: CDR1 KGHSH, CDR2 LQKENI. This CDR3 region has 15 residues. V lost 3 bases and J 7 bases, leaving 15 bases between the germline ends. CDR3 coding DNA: TGTGCCAGCTCACCTTTTACAGGGAAAAGTGAAAAACTGTTTTTT. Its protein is CASSPFTGKSEKLFF.

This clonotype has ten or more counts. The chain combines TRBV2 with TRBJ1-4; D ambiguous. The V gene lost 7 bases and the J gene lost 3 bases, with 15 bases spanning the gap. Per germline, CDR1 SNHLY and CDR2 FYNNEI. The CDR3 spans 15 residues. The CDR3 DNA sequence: TGTGCCAGCAAGAAATCGGACTCAGCTAATGAAAAACTGTTTTTT. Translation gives CASKKSDSANEKLFF.

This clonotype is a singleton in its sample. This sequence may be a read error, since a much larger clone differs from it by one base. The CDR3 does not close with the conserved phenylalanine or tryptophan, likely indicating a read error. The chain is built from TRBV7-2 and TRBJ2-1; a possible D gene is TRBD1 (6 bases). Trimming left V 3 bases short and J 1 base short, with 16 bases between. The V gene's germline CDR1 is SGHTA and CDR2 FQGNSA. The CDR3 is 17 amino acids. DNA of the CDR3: TGTGCCAGCAGCTTGGGTCAGGGGATGGGTTCCTACAATGAGCAGTTCTCC. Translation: CASSLGQGMGSYNEQFS.

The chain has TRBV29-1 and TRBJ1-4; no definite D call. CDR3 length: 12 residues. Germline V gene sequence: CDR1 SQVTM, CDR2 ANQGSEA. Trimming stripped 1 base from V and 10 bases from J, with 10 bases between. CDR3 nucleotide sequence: TGCAGCGTTGAAGCCCCTTCCGGAAAACTGTTTTTT. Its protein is CSVEAPSGKLFF.

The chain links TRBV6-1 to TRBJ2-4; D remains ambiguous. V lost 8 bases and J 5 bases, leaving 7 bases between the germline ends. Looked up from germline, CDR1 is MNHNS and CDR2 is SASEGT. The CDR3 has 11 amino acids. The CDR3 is CASYGENIQYF. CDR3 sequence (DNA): TGTGCCAGCTATGGGGAAAACATTCAGTACTTC.

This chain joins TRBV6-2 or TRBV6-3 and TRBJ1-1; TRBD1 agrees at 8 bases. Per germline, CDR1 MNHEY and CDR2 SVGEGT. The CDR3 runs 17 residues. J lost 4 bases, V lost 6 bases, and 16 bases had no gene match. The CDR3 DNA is TGTGCCAGCAGCCGACAGACAGGGGCGGTCGGAGCCACTGAAGCTTTCTTT. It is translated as CASSRQTGAVGATEAFF.

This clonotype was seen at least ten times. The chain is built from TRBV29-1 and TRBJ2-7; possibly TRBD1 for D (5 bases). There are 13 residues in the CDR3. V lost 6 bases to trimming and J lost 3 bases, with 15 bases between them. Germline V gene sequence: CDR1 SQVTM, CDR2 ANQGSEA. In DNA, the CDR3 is TGCAGCGTGCCTGGGGCGGATAACTACGAGCAGTACTTC. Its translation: CSVPGADNYEQYF.

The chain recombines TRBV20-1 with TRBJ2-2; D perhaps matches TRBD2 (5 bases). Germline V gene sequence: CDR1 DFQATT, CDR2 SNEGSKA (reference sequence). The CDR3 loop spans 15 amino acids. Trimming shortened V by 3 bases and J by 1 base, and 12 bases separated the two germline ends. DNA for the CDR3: TGCAGTGCTAGTCGAGGGTCGGTGAACACCGGGGAGCTGTTTTTT. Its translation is CSASRGSVNTGELFF.

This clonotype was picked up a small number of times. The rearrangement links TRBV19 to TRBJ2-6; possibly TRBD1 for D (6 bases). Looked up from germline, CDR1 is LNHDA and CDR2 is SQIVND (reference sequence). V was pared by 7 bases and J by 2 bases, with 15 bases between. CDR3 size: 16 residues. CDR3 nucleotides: TGTGCCAGTACCACTGAACAGGGAACTGGGGCCAACGTCCTGACTTTC. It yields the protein CASTTEQGTGANVLTF.

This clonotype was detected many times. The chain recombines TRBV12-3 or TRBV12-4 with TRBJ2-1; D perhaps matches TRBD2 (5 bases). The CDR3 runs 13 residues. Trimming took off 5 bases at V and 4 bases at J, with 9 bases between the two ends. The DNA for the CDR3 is TGTGCCAGCAGTCCCGGACTGTACAATGAGCAGTTCTTC. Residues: CASSPGLYNEQFF.

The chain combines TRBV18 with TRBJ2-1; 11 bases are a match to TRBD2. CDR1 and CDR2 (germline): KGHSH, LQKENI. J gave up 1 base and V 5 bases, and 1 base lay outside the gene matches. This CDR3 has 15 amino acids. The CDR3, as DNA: TGTGCCAGCTCATGGACTAGCGGGTCCTACAATGAGCAGTTCTTC. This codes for CASSWTSGSYNEQFF.

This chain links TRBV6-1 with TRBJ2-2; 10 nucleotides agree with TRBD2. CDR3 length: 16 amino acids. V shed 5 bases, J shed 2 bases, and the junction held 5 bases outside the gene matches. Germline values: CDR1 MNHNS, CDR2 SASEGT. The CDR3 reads CASSQSGRANTGELFF. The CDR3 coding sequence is TGTGCCAGCAGTCAGAGCGGGAGGGCTAACACCGGGGAGCTGTTTTTT.

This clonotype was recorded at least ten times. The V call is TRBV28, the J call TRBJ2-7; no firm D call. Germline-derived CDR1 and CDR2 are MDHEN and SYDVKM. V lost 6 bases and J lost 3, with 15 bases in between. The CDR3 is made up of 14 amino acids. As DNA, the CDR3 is TGTGCCAGCAGCCTGATTGCGAGAGTCTACGAGCAGTACTTC. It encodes CASSLIARVYEQYF.

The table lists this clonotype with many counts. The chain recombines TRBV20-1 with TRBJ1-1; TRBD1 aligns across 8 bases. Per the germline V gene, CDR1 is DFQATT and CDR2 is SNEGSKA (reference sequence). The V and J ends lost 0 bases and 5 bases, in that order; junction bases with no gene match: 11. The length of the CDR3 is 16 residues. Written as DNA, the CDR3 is TGCAGTGCTAGAGATCGCAGGACAGGGTTTAATACTGAAGCTTTCTTT. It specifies CSARDRRTGFNTEAFF.